Reported below is one T cell receptor (beta chain). Its cognate antigen is unknown. Trimming left V 1 base short and J 6 bases short, with 8 bases between. Looked up from germline, CDR1 is SQVTM and CDR2 is ANQGSEA. This CDR3 region has 12 residues. This record comes from a study of CD8+ T cells in alopecia areata. Whole-study context: Treated patients were given 5 to 10 mg oral tofacitinib twice daily. General observations from the study: While patients received tofacitinib, many expanded lesional clones remained present in scalp and blood.

Treatment indicated: oral pan-JAK inhibitor, 5-10 mg twice daily. Collection of lesional scalp punch biopsies and peripheral blood was performed in alopecia areata patients. Following extraction, RNA underwent reverse transcription to cDNA, which served as the sequencing template. Data came from immunoSEQ multiplex PCR; TCRdb stores just in-frame clones and leaves some out. The table includes about 190,000 clones, 50% to 60% detected once. This sequence was found in a human donor with alopecia areata. The sample here was CD4+ T cells sorted from blood, taken at week 4, from a patient treated with tofacitinib. This rearrangement joins TRBV29-1 to TRBJ2-3; no clear D gene. The chain's CDR3 is CSVEAGQDTQYF. As DNA, the CDR3 is TGCAGCGTTGAAGCGGGTCAGGATACGCAGTATTTT.